Shown below are 2 T cell receptor beta chains from a single sample sequenced in a study of T-cell memory formation after mild COVID-19. Each CDR3 protein is one row after TCRdb ran MiXCR on the 5' RACE reads. The profile shows approximately 300,000 distinct CDR3 sequences, 15% to 20% of them singletons. The sequenced sample was PBMCs or a T cell subset sorted from them (not recorded which). The receptors derive from a young man who had mild COVID-19 (a few samples of this study predate the infection). Cell type and time point are not known.

With regard to this clonotype: Germline and junction disagree at one end, which may indicate a read error. The rearrangement uses TRBV4-3 and TRBJ1-1; D uncertain. Per the germline V gene, CDR1 is LGHNA and CDR2 is YSLEER. The CDR3 totals 16 residues. The CDR3 DNA is TGCGACAGCAGCCAAGAGGGTGTTCTCCTGGGCACTGAAGCTTTCTTT. Its protein product is CDSSQEGVLLGTEAFF.

V is TRBV7-2 and J is TRBJ1-4, with TRBD1 identical over 10 bases. This CDR3 has 18 amino acids. The trim removed 2 bases at V and 2 bases at J, leaving 8 bases unmatched. CDR1 and CDR2 (germline): SGHTA, FQGNSA. CDR3 in amino acids: CASSLRDRGPGTNEKLFF. The CDR3 bases are TGTGCCAGCAGCTTAAGGGACAGGGGACCGGGCACTAATGAAAAACTGTTTTTT.